The 15 T cell receptor beta chains given below trace back to one sample, sequenced in a study of beta chain features in type 1 diabetes. cDNA synthesis used the whole RNA isolate, giving expressed TCRB sequences. Measured with immunoSEQ multiplex PCR; TCRdb has only the in-frame clones, and not every one. The sample consists of 350,000 to 450,000 clones, approximately 15% of them appearing once. The sample was naive CD4+ T cells from blood. The origin of the receptors is a woman aged 18-29 years in good health.

This clone was observed a handful of times. The chain has TRBV6-5 and TRBJ1-2; tentative D call: TRBD1 (6 bases). The V and J ends lost 7 bases and 8 bases respectively, with 23 bases between them. The V gene's germline CDR1 is MNHEY and CDR2 SVGAGI. The CDR3 spans 15 residues. The DNA for the CDR3 is TGTGCCAGCAAGCGGGAACAGGGAGGGAGTGGGGGCTACACCTTC. This encodes CASKREQGGSGGYTF.

J is TRBJ2-1 and V is TRBV27, with 9 bases fitting TRBD2. Germline CDR1 MNHEY, CDR2 SMNVEV (reference sequence). This CDR3 spans 14 amino acids. Unmatched junction bases numbered 4, after V lost 3 bases and J lost 7 bases. CDR3: CASSFVAGENEQFF. The CDR3 bases are TGTGCCAGCAGTTTTGTAGCGGGAGAAAATGAGCAGTTCTTC.

The V call is TRBV6-1, the J call TRBJ1-5, with TRBD1 identical over 7 bases. Per the germline V gene, CDR1 is MNHNS and CDR2 is SASEGT. The junction had 6 bases not matched to a gene; V was cut back by 7 bases and J by 3 bases. The CDR3 spans 14 residues. The CDR3 spells CASKLGQINQPQHF. For the CDR3, the DNA is TGTGCCAGCAAATTGGGACAGATCAATCAGCCCCAGCATTTT.

The rearrangement joins TRBV5-6 to TRBJ1-2; TRBD1 might be the D (5 bases). The CDR3 is 16 residues long. V gave up 0 bases and J gave up 6 bases, with 18 bases separating them. Germline CDR1 is SGHDT and CDR2 is YYEEEE. The CDR3 DNA reads TGTGCCAGCAGCTTGGATGTGGAGGGGCGGGTGAATGGCTACACCTTC. This codes for CASSLDVEGRVNGYTF.

The genes are TRBV5-1 and TRBJ2-1; D may be TRBD2 (5 bases). Germline V gene lookup returns CDR1 SGHRS and CDR2 YFSETQ. The V end was cut by 4 bases, the J end by 0 bases, with 11 bases between. This CDR3 is built from 15 residues. The CDR3 DNA reads as TGCGCCAGCAGCGCCCGACGGGGCTCCTACAATGAGCAGTTCTTC. It yields the protein CASSARRGSYNEQFF.

The CDR3 loop is CAICREGLSEQYF. The CDR3 bases are TGTGCCATCTGTCGGGAGGGCCTAAGCGAGCAGTACTTC. This chain uses TRBV10-3 with TRBJ2-7, with 8 bases identical to TRBD2. Trimming cost V 8 bases and J 6 bases; bases outside gene matches: 9. CDR3 length equals 13 residues. CDR1 is ENHRY and CDR2 is SYGVKD in the germline V gene.

The rearrangement uses TRBV15 and TRBJ2-1, with D unresolved. This CDR3 region has 17 residues. Per the germline V gene, CDR1 is LNHNV and CDR2 is YYDKDF (reference sequence). V lost 0 bases, J lost 8 bases, and 20 bases lay in between. DNA of the CDR3: TGTGCCACCAGCAGAGAGATCGAACTTAGAGGTGTTGATGAGCAGTTCTTC. Translation: CATSREIELRGVDEQFF.

Notes on this clone: This specimen includes other DNA sequences encoding the same CDR3. This chain links TRBV28 with TRBJ2-7; no clear D. Germline V lookup: CDR1 MDHEN, CDR2 SYDVKM. V was clipped by 2 bases and J by 3 bases, with 5 bases between them. There are 12 residues in the CDR3. The CDR3 DNA reads TGTGCCAGCAGTTTAACAGACTACGAGCAGTACTTC. Translated: CASSLTDYEQYF. The full variable domain, rest sourced from reference TRBV28 and TRBJ2-7, is DVKVTQSSRYLVKRTGEKVFLECVQDMDHENMFWYRQDPGLGLRLIYFSYDVKMKEKGDIPEGYSVSREKKERFSLILESASTNQTSMYLCASSLTDYEQYFGPGTRLTVT.

The chain employs TRBV7-2 and TRBJ2-3; no clear D. Trimming cost V 3 bases and J 7 bases, with 11 bases left between them. Germline V gives CDR1 SGHTA, CDR2 FQGNSA. This CDR3 contains 13 residues. CDR3 in amino acids: CASSFTTSNTQYF. As DNA, the CDR3 is TGTGCCAGCAGCTTCACTACATCCAATACGCAGTATTTT.

V is TRBV7-3 and J is TRBJ2-1; D is undetermined. The CDR3 sequence is 14 residues long. The ends were cut back, 5 bases at V and 8 bases at J, with 16 bases in the middle. Germline values: CDR1 SGHTA, CDR2 FQGTGA. CDR3 bases: TGTGCCAGCAGCCCAACCCCTGGCCGCTATGAGCAGTTCTTC. Translation: CASSPTPGRYEQFF.

CDR3 residues: CASSLLGLARDTQYF. The DNA for the CDR3 is TGTGCCAGCAGCTTACTGGGACTAGCAAGAGATACGCAGTATTTT. The rearrangement uses TRBV7-8 and TRBJ2-3, with 9 positions matching TRBD2. Germline-derived CDR1 and CDR2 are SGHVS and FQNEAQ. The length of the CDR3 is 15 residues. The J segment lost 5 bases and the V segment lost 2 bases, leaving 5 bases of the junction unmatched. Supplemented by reference TRBV7-8 and TRBJ2-3, the full variable domain reads GAGVSQSPRYKVAKRGQDVALRCDPISGHVSLFWYQQALGQGPEFLTYFQNEAQLDKSGLPSDRFFAERPEGSVSTLKIQRTQQEDSAVYLCASSLLGLARDTQYFGPGTRLTVL.

This clone was counted only a few times. The genes are TRBV28 and TRBJ1-5; a possible D gene is TRBD1 (5 bases). Trimming stripped 4 bases from V and 7 bases from J, with 20 bases between. The V gene's germline CDR1 is MDHEN and CDR2 SYDVKM. The CDR3 consists of 16 residues. CDR3 in DNA: TGTGCCAGCAGTTCGCCTGCCGGCCTCCCAGGGCAGCCCCAGCATTTT. Residues: CASSSPAGLPGQPQHF.

The V and J genes are TRBV30 and TRBJ2-1, with D hard to call. The CDR3 has 14 amino acids. Germline V gene lookup returns CDR1 GTSNPN and CDR2 SVGIG (reference sequence). Trimming cost V 4 bases and J 11 bases, with 21 bases left between them. Written as DNA, the CDR3 is TGTGCCTGGACTCCCCCTCCTCATGGTGAGAAGCAGTTCTTC. It encodes CAWTPPPHGEKQFF. The whole variable domain, filled in from reference TRBV30 and TRBJ2-1, reads SQTIHQWPATLVQPVGSPLSLECTVEGTSNPNLYWYRQAAGRGLQLLFYSVGIGQISSEVPQNLSASRPQDRQFILSSKKLLLSDSGFYLCAWTPPPHGEKQFFGPGTRLTVL.

The CDR3 nucleotides read TGTGCCAGCAGCGGGACTGGACTCTACGAGCAGTACTTC. This gives the protein CASSGTGLYEQYF. V is TRBV5-6 and J is TRBJ2-7; D is perhaps TRBD2 (6 bases). V lost 4 bases to trimming and J lost 3 bases, with 11 bases between them. Germline values: CDR1 SGHDT, CDR2 YYEEEE. The length of the CDR3 is 13 residues.

This clone came up a few times. The chain employs TRBV7-9 and TRBJ2-7; D ambiguous. Trimming removed 8 bases at V and 0 bases at J, with 8 bases between. Germline V gene sequence: CDR1 SEHNR, CDR2 FQNEAQ (reference sequence). This CDR3 comprises 12 residues. CDR3 protein: CASGYYSYEQYF. CDR3 coding DNA: TGTGCCAGCGGGTACTACTCCTACGAGCAGTACTTC.